This T cell receptor beta chain was found in a study of shared T cell receptors in the human thymus. Sequencing used immunoSEQ multiplex PCR; TCRdb keeps in-frame clones, though not all of them. The sample contains approximately 760,000 clones, approximately 85% of which appear only once. This CDR3 contains 12 residues. In germline, CDR1 is LNHNV, CDR2 YYDKDF (reference sequence). V shed 11 bases and J 6 bases; nucleotides not matched to a gene: 5. These data also formed part of another study, on human thymus T cells. As that report states: Donation came from healthy Finnish infants having corrective surgery for congenital heart defects. V and J genes seemed to be used with bias in thymic and blood repertoires. Related research found strongly overlapping thymic repertoires in unrelated individuals.

V gene TRBV15 combines with J gene TRBJ2-3; 10 nucleotides agree with TRBD1. The material sequenced was thymocytes. The TCR was taken from a girl under three years old with a congenital heart defect. The CDR3 here is CASGQGFDTQYF. The CDR3, as DNA: TGTGCCTCGGGACAGGGGTTTGATACGCAGTATTTT.